This passage covers 19 T cell receptor beta chains from one sample sequenced in a study of T cell changes during pregnancy in multiple sclerosis (dated by TCRdb to the late 2010s). Libraries were built with the immunoSEQ multiplex PCR assay. TCRdb obtained this table from immuneACCESS and retained in-frame rearrangements with V and J assigned. These tables miss some clones; where compared with another copy, unresolved V genes account for less than half of the shortfall, and the remainder is unexplained. This sample comprises 100,000 to 130,000 clones, about 90% of them detected only once. Less than 0.9% of the sample comes from the top ten. The source was peripheral blood, collected in the third trimester of pregnancy. These receptors all stem from a female donor in good health, enrolled as a control in a pregnancy study.

Written as DNA, the CDR3 is TGCGCCAGCAGCCAAGCGGGTGAGAGTATCTACGAGCAGTACTTC. This gives the protein CASSQAGESIYEQYF. This chain uses TRBV4-3 with TRBJ2-7; D is undetermined. V shed 1 base and J shed 3 bases, with 13 bases lying between them. Germline V CDR1 and CDR2: LGHNA, YSLEER. The CDR3 spans 15 residues.

This chain links TRBV19 with TRBJ1-5; D unresolved. The CDR3 runs 13 residues. V shed 1 base and J shed 13 bases, with 14 bases lying between them. CDR1 is LNHDA, CDR2 SQIVND, per germline (reference sequence). The CDR3 spells CASSIGRGGRQHF. The CDR3 nucleotides read TGTGCCAGTAGTATAGGACGAGGAGGGCGTCAGCATTTT.

V is TRBV21-1 and J is TRBJ1-4; the table assigns TRBD1, which was not confirmed against the DNA. TRBV21-1 is deemed a pseudogene. The CDR3 runs to 16 residues. CDR3 sequence: CASSSGTENPGEKLFF. Written as DNA, the CDR3 is TGTGCCAGCAGTTCCGGGACAGAAAATCCGGGTGAAAAACTGTTTTTT.

V gene TRBV11-1 combines with J gene TRBJ2-3; no firm D call. This CDR3 is built from 13 residues. V was trimmed by 6 bases and J by 2 bases, leaving 9 bases between them. Germline V CDR1 and CDR2: SGHAT, FQDESV (reference sequence). CDR3 nucleotide sequence: TGTGCCAGCAGGACACCCGCCACAGATACGCAGTATTTT. Its protein is CASRTPATDTQYF.

V is TRBV25-1 and J is TRBJ1-6; 9 bases match TRBD1. V lost 4 bases, J lost 7 bases, and 5 bases stayed unmatched. From germline, CDR1 is MGHDK and CDR2 SYGVNS. The CDR3 spans 15 residues. In DNA, the CDR3 is TGTGCCAGCAGTGCCCCCGACAGGGGGAATTCACCCCTCCACTTT. Amino acid sequence: CASSAPDRGNSPLHF.

V and J are TRBV25-1 and TRBJ2-7; TRBD1 might be the D (5 bases). Per the germline V gene, CDR1 is MGHDK and CDR2 is SYGVNS. The V end lost 1 base, the J end lost 3 bases, and 13 bases lay between the germline ends. CDR3 size: 15 residues. In DNA form, the CDR3 reads TGTGCCAGCAGTGAATCCATACAGGAGATCTACGAGCAGTACTTC. Translation: CASSESIQEIYEQYF.

The rearrangement joins TRBV30 to TRBJ1-5; D perhaps matches TRBD1 (5 bases). CDR1 is GTSNPN, CDR2 SVGIG, per germline (reference sequence). The CDR3 runs 17 residues. V was cut by 2 bases and J by 0 bases, with 17 bases left in between. CDR3 coding DNA: TGTGCCTGGAGTCCCCGGTACGGGGGAGATAGCAATCAGCCCCAGCATTTT. Translation: CAWSPRYGGDSNQPQHF.

This chain connects TRBV5-6 to TRBJ1-2; the match to TRBD1 covers 8 bases. J was trimmed by 5 bases and V by 5 bases; bases with no gene match: 14. The length of the CDR3 is 16 residues. Germline V gives CDR1 SGHDT, CDR2 YYEEEE. The CDR3, as DNA: TGTGCCAGCAGTAACACTCTGGACAGGGTGAGGTATGGCTACACCTTC. It translates to CASSNTLDRVRYGYTF.

This chain connects TRBV9 to TRBJ2-2, with a possible D match to TRBD1 (6 bases). Trimming pared 2 bases from V and 2 bases from J, leaving 13 bases between. CDR1 SGDLS and CDR2 YYNGEE come from the germline V gene. The CDR3 length is 16 residues. CDR3 sequence reads: CASSVTGTVNTGELFF. DNA for the CDR3: TGTGCCAGCAGCGTTACAGGGACGGTAAACACCGGGGAGCTGTTTTTT.

The chain recombines TRBV9 with TRBJ2-1, with a possible D match to TRBD1 (7 bases). Germline V gene data show CDR1 as SGDLS and CDR2 as YYNGEE. The length of the CDR3 is 15 residues. V lost 4 bases and J lost 7, with 18 bases in between. Written as DNA, the CDR3 is TGTGCCAGCAGCCCGCAGGGGGGCCTGTCGAATGAGCAGTTCTTC. Its translation is CASSPQGGLSNEQFF.

This chain links TRBV11-3 with TRBJ1-4; 9 bases agree with TRBD1. The CDR3 is made up of 15 amino acids. Germline lookup yields CDR1 SGHNT and CDR2 YENEEA. Trimming cost V 2 bases and J 7 bases; bases outside gene matches: 5. The CDR3 is CASSLRTGEGEKLFF. The CDR3 DNA reads as TGTGCCAGCAGCTTAAGGACAGGGGAGGGTGAAAAACTGTTTTTT.

The chain uses TRBV4-3 and TRBJ2-4; perhaps TRBD2 as D (5 bases). Germline-derived CDR1 and CDR2 are LGHNA and YSLEER. Trimming took off 0 bases at V and 9 bases at J, with 15 bases between the two ends. CDR3 length: 15 amino acids. The DNA of the CDR3 is TGCGCCAGCAGCCAAGATGTGATGGGAGCGAGCATTCAGTACTTC. Translating gives CASSQDVMGASIQYF.

The chain recombines TRBV6-6 with TRBJ2-7, with D possibly being TRBD1 (5 bases). This CDR3 has 15 amino acids. The V gene's germline CDR1 is MNHNY and CDR2 SVGAGI (reference sequence). Trimming cost V 0 bases and J 2 bases, with 11 bases left between them. In nucleotides, the CDR3 is TGTGCCAGCAGTTACTCGGTCACAGGCACCTACGAGCAGTACTTC. It yields the protein CASSYSVTGTYEQYF.

This chain joins TRBV6-6 and TRBJ1-1; TRBD1 matches at 7 bases. The CDR3 contains 15 residues. The V segment lost 6 bases and the J segment 2 bases; nucleotides outside the gene matches: 9. The V gene's germline CDR1 is MNHNY and CDR2 SVGAGI (reference sequence). CDR3 region: CASRDRDSVNTEAFF. The CDR3 nucleotides read TGTGCCAGCAGGGACCGGGACAGTGTAAACACTGAAGCTTTCTTT.

The V and J genes are TRBV5-1 and TRBJ2-2, with TRBD2 matching 9 bases. V lost 1 base to trimming and J lost 5 bases; unmatched junction nucleotides: 6. This CDR3 has 16 amino acids. Germline CDR1 reads SGHRS; CDR2 reads YFSETQ. Written as DNA, the CDR3 is TGCGCCAGCAGCTTGATTTCTAGCGGGGATACCGGGGAGCTGTTTTTT. Its translation is CASSLISSGDTGELFF.

The chain links TRBV13 to TRBJ1-2, with a tentative D call TRBD1 (5 bases). The V gene lost 4 bases and the J gene lost 0 bases, with 18 bases spanning the gap. Germline CDR1 is PRHDT and CDR2 is FYEKMQ (reference sequence). This CDR3 contains 17 residues. The CDR3 is CASSSDRAVIANYGYTF. CDR3 bases: TGTGCCAGCAGCTCCGACAGAGCAGTTATAGCTAACTATGGCTACACCTTC.

J is TRBJ2-5 and V is TRBV15; D is perhaps TRBD1 (6 bases). Looked up from germline, CDR1 is LNHNV and CDR2 is YYDKDF (reference sequence). The CDR3 extends over 13 amino acids. Trimming pared 7 bases from V and 3 bases from J, leaving 12 bases between. CDR3 sequence: CATKGSGEETQYF. CDR3 sequence (DNA): TGTGCCACCAAGGGGTCAGGGGAAGAGACCCAGTACTTC.

V usage is TRBV19 and J usage is TRBJ1-1; no reliable D call. There are 13 residues in the CDR3. Germline V CDR1 and CDR2: LNHDA, SQIVND (reference sequence). The germline V and J ends were trimmed by 3 bases and 1 base, with 6 bases remaining between them. This CDR3 reads CASSMARNTEAFF. CDR3 bases: TGTGCCAGTAGTATGGCCAGGAACACTGAAGCTTTCTTT.

The chain couples TRBV9 to TRBJ2-5, with D possibly TRBD2 on 6 matching bases. The CDR3 consists of 12 residues. Germline V gene data show CDR1 as SGDLS and CDR2 as YYNGEE. V was cut by 7 bases and J by 4 bases, with 11 bases left in between. CDR3 DNA: TGTGCCAGCTCGGGGGTAGGAGAGACCCAGTACTTC. Translated: CASSGVGETQYF. Supplemented by reference TRBV9 and TRBJ2-5, the full variable domain reads DSGVTQTPKHLITATGQRVTLRCSPRSGDLSVYWYQQSLDQGLQFLIQYYNGEERAKGNILERFSAQQFPDLHSELNLSSLELGDSALYFCASSGVGETQYFGPGTRLLVL.